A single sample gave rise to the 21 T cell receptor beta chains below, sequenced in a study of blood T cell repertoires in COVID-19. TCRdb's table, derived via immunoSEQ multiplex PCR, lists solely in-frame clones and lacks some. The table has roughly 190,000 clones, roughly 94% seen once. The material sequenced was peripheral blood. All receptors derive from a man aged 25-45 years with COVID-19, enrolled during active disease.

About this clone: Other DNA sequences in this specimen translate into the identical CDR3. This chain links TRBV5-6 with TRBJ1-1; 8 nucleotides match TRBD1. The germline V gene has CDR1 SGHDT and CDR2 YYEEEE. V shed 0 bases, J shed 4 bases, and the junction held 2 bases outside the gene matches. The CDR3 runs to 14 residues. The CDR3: CASSLGDRGTEAFF. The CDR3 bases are TGTGCCAGCAGCTTGGGTGACAGGGGCACTGAAGCTTTCTTT.

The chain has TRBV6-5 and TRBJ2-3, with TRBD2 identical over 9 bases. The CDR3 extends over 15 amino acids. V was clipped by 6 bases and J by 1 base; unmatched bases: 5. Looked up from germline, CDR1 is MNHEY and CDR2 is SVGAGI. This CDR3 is CASSASSGGTDTQYF. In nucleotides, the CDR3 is TGTGCCAGCAGCGCCTCTAGCGGGGGCACAGATACGCAGTATTTT.

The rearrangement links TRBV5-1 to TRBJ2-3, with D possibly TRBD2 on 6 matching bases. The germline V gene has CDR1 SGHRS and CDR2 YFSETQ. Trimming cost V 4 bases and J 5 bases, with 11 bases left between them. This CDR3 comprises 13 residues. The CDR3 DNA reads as TGCGCCAGCAGCCCTTTAGCGGAAGATACGCAGTATTTT. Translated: CASSPLAEDTQYF.

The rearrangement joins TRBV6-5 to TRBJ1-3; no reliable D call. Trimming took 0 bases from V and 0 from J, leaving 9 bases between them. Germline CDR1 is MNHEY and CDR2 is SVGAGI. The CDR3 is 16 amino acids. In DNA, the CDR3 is TGTGCCAGCAGTTACTCCGGGGTCTCCTCTGGAAACACCATATATTTT. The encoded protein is CASSYSGVSSGNTIYF.

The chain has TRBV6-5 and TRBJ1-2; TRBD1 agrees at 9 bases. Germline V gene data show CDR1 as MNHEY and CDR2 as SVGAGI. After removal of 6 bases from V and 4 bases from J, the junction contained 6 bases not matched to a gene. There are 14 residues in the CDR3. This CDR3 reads CASRTTGGGYGYTF. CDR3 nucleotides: TGTGCCAGCAGGACGACAGGGGGGGGCTATGGCTACACCTTC.

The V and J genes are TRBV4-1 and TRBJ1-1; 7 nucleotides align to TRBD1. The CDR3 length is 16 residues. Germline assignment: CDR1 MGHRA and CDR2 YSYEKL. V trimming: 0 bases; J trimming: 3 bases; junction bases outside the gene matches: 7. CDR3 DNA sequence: TGCGCCAGCAGCCAAGAGAGGGGGGACAGAGACACTGAAGCTTTCTTT. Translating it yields CASSQERGDRDTEAFF.

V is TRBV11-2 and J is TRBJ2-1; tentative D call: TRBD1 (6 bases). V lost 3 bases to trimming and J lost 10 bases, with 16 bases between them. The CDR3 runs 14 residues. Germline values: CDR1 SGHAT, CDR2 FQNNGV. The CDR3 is CASSLRVGTTEQFF. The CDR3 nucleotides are TGTGCCAGCAGCTTGCGGGTCGGGACAACAGAGCAGTTCTTC.

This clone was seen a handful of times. CDR3 loop: CASNNGLAGNSDTEAFF. DNA of the CDR3: TGCGCCAGCAACAATGGCTTGGCGGGAAATTCGGACACTGAAGCTTTCTTT. J is TRBJ1-1 and V is TRBV5-1; D gene uncertain. Deletions cut 6 bases from V and 3 bases from J, with 24 bases between. Germline V gene sequence: CDR1 SGHRS, CDR2 YFSETQ. The CDR3 is 17 residues long.

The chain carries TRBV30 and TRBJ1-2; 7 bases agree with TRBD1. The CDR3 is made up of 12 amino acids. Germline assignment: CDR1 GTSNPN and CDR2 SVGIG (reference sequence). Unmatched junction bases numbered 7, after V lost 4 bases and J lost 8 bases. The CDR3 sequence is CAWTKGAEGYTF. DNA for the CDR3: TGTGCCTGGACTAAGGGGGCGGAAGGCTACACCTTC.

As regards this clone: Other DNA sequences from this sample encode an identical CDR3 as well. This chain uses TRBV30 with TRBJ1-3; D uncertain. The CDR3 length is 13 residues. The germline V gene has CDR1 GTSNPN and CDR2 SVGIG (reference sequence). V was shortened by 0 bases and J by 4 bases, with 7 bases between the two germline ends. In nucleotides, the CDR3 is TGTGCCTGGAGTGTCACCGGGGGAAACACCATATATTTT. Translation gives CAWSVTGGNTIYF.

This CDR3 is CASSLGTASNQPQHF. The CDR3 bases are TGTGCCAGCAGCTTGGGGACAGCTAGCAATCAGCCCCAGCATTTT. This sequence joins TRBV5-5 and TRBJ1-5; TRBD1 is a possible D gene (6 bases). V lost 0 bases, J lost 0 bases, and 7 bases lay in between. The CDR3 extends over 15 amino acids. The germline gives CDR1 SGHKS, CDR2 YYEKEE (reference sequence).

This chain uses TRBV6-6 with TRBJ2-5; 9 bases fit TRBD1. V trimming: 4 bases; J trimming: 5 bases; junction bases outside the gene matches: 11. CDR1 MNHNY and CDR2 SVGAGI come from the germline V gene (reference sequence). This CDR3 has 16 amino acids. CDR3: CASSSGGTGRWETQYF. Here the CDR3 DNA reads TGTGCCAGCAGTTCCGGGGGGACAGGGAGGTGGGAGACCCAGTACTTC.

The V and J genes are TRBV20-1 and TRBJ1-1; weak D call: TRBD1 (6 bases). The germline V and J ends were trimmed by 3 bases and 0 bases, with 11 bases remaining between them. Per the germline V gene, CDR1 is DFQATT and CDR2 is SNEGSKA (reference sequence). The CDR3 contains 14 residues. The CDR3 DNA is TGCAGTGCTAGTAAGGACAGTCTGAACACTGAAGCTTTCTTT. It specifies CSASKDSLNTEAFF.

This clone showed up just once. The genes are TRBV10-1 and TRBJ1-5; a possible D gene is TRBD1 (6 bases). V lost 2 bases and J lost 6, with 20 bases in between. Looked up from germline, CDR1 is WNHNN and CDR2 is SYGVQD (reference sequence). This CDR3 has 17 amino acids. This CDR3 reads CASSEVRTVHLVQPQHF. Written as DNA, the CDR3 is TGCGCCAGCAGTGAGGTTAGGACAGTGCATCTTGTTCAGCCCCAGCATTTT.

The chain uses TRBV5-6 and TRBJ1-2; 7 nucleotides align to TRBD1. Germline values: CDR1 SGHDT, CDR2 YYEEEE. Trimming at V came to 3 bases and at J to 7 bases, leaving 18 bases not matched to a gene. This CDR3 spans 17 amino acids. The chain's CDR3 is CASSSGAGIGGATGYTF. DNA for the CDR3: TGTGCCAGCAGCTCGGGGGCCGGGATAGGGGGCGCAACTGGCTACACCTTC.

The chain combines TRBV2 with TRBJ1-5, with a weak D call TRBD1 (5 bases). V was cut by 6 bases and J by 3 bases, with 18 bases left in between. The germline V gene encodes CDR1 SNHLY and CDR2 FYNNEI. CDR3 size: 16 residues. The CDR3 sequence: CASSLLGTGDNQPQHF. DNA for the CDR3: TGTGCCAGCAGCCTTCTGGGAACAGGAGACAATCAGCCCCAGCATTTT.

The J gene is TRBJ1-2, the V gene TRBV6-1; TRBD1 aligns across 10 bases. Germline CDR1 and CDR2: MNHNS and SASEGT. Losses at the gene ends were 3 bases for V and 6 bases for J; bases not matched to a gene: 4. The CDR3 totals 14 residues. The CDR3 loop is CASSDSGTGDGYTF. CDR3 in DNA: TGTGCCAGCAGTGATAGCGGGACAGGGGATGGCTACACCTTC.

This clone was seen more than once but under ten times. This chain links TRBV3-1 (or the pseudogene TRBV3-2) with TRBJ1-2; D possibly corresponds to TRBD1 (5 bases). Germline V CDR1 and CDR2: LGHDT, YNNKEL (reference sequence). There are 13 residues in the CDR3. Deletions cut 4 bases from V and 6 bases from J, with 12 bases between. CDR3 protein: CASSPTTVDGYTF. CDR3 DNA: TGTGCCAGCAGCCCCACGACAGTGGATGGCTACACCTTC.

CDR3 loop: CASSDGRPGETQYF. The CDR3 DNA is TGCGCCAGCAGTGACGGCAGGCCGGGGGAGACCCAGTACTTC. This chain uses TRBV10-1 with TRBJ2-5; a possible D gene is TRBD2 (5 bases). Per the germline V gene, CDR1 is WNHNN and CDR2 is SYGVQD (reference sequence). CDR3 length equals 14 residues. The germline V and J ends were trimmed by 3 bases and 5 bases, with 13 bases remaining between them.

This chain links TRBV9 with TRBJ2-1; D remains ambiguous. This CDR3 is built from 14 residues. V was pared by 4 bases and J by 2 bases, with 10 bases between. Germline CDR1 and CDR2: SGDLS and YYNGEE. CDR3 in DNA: TGTGCCAGCAGCCCCCCCAGTGCCTACAATGAGCAGTTCTTC. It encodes CASSPPSAYNEQFF.

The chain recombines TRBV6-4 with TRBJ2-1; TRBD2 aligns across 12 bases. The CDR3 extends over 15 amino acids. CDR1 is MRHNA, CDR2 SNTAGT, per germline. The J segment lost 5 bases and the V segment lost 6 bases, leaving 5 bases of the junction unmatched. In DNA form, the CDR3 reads TGTGCCAGCAGGAGACTAGCGGGGGCCGACAATGAGCAGTTCTTC. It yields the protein CASRRLAGADNEQFF.